The clone carrying this T cell receptor beta chain appeared a few times. Its antigen remains unknown. This specimen belongs to a study of OX40 agonist ivuxolimab in advanced cancers. Repertoires were generated with immunoSEQ multiplex PCR, while TCRdb's copy carries only in-frame clones and drops some. Altogether about 69,000 clones are present, 90% being singletons, with the ten largest covering about 10%. Study-wide findings and caveats: Antigen targets of the expanded peripheral T cells went undetermined.

The CDR3 consists of 15 residues. The J gene is TRBJ2-7, the V gene TRBV21-1; TRBD1 is the table's D call and was not checked against the DNA. TRBV21-1 constitutes a pseudogene. This sequence originates from an adult with an advanced solid tumor such as melanoma, head and neck, liver or kidney cancer. The source material was CD4+ or CD8+ T cells sorted from blood, sampled in a trial of the OX40 agonist ivuxolimab. The CDR3 bases are TGTGCCAGCAGCCCAGCCCGGGACAGGGGGAACGAGCAGTACTTC. Translating it yields CASSPARDRGNEQYF.